The next 11 T cell receptor beta chains were all read from a single sample in a study of molecular identifiers for immune sequencing clone quantification. Each CDR3 protein is one row after TCRdb ran MiXCR on the PCR reads. The table records about 630,000 distinct CDR3 sequences, about 25% of them present only once. Material: naive CD8+ T cells from blood, with Jurkat cell RNA spiked in. Subset here: FACS-sorted CD8+CD4-CCR7+CD45RA+ naive T cells. The origin of the receptors is a human donor in good health. Some libraries in this study had Jurkat cell RNA spiked in.

The chain couples TRBV6-6 to TRBJ2-5; the match to TRBD2 covers 7 bases. The junction had 7 bases not matched to a gene; V was cut back by 8 bases and J by 7 bases. The germline gives CDR1 MNHNY, CDR2 SVGAGI (reference sequence). The CDR3 runs 12 residues. This CDR3 reads CASEGREGTQYF. In nucleotides, the CDR3 is TGTGCCAGCGAAGGGAGGGAAGGGACCCAGTACTTC.

The rearrangement joins TRBV11-2 to TRBJ2-5; D gene unclear. This CDR3 region has 15 residues. Trimming pared 5 bases from V and 0 bases from J, leaving 13 bases between. Germline CDR1 and CDR2: SGHAT and FQNNGV. CDR3 protein: CASSQNYAYQETQYF. The CDR3, as DNA: TGTGCCAGCAGCCAAAACTACGCGTACCAAGAGACCCAGTACTTC.

The chain recombines TRBV9 with TRBJ1-1, with TRBD1 as a possible D gene (5 bases). The V end lost 3 bases, the J end lost 3 bases, and 12 bases lay between the germline ends. This CDR3 region has 14 residues. Germline V gene data show CDR1 as SGDLS and CDR2 as YYNGEE. The CDR3 region is CASSGNRPDTEAFF. The CDR3 bases are TGTGCCAGCAGCGGGAACAGGCCTGACACTGAAGCTTTCTTT.

This clonotype was observed a few times. This chain uses TRBV28 with TRBJ1-5; 11 positions agree with TRBD1. With 3 bases clipped from V and 6 bases from J, the junction kept 7 bases outside the gene matches. There are 16 residues in the CDR3. CDR1 and CDR2 from the germline V gene are MDHEN and SYDVKM. The CDR3 nucleotides read TGTGCCAGCAGTTTTTCCCGGGACAGGGGGGGTCAGCCCCAGCATTTT. It translates to CASSFSRDRGGQPQHF.

V is TRBV9 and J is TRBJ2-3; 8 nucleotides align to TRBD2. The CDR3 spans 15 residues. The V gene's germline CDR1 is SGDLS and CDR2 YYNGEE. After removal of 4 bases from V and 2 bases from J, the junction contained 6 bases not matched to a gene. The CDR3 bases are TGTGCCAGCAGCAATACGGGAGGGCCCACAGATACGCAGTATTTT. This encodes CASSNTGGPTDTQYF.

This clonotype was recorded many times. The V gene is TRBV7-9, the J gene TRBJ2-7; D possibly corresponds to TRBD2 (6 bases). The V end lost 5 bases, the J end lost 5 bases, and 19 bases lay between the germline ends. This CDR3 has 15 amino acids. Germline CDR1 and CDR2: SEHNR and FQNEAQ (reference sequence). The CDR3 loop reads CASSPTTGRDHEQYF. The CDR3 region has the DNA TGTGCCAGCAGCCCCACTACGGGGCGGGACCACGAGCAGTACTTC. The variable domain in full, completed from reference TRBV7-9 and TRBJ2-7, reads DTGVSQNPRHKITKRGQNVTFRCDPISEHNRLYWYRQTLGQGPEFLTYFQNEAQLEKSRLLSDRFSAERPKGSFSTLEIQRTEQGDSAMYLCASSPTTGRDHEQYFGPGTRLTVT.

This clonotype was observed many times. The chain recombines TRBV28 with TRBJ2-5, with D perhaps matching TRBD1 (6 bases). Trimming removed 6 bases at V and 5 bases at J, with 13 bases between. CDR3 length: 13 residues. The germline V gene has CDR1 MDHEN and CDR2 SYDVKM. CDR3 nucleotides: TGTGCCAGCAGGCAACAGGGAGATGAGACCCAGTACTTC. Translated: CASRQQGDETQYF.

This clonotype has more than one count but fewer than ten. The chain uses TRBV10-2 and TRBJ1-2; D is unclear. The CDR3 runs 16 residues. With 5 bases removed from V and 2 bases from J, the gap between germline ends came to 18 bases. The germline CDR1 and CDR2 sequences are WSHSY and SAAADI. DNA of the CDR3: TGCGCCAGCAGTTTTAGTGCAGAAACCCCCAACTATGGCTACACCTTC. This gives the protein CASSFSAETPNYGYTF.

The chain employs TRBV27 and TRBJ2-2; 14 bases line up with TRBD2. The germline gives CDR1 MNHEY, CDR2 SMNVEV (reference sequence). The junction had 6 bases not matched to a gene; V was cut back by 8 bases and J by 16 bases. This CDR3 contains 12 residues. The CDR3 DNA follows: TGTGCCAGCCGGGGACTAGCGGGAGAGGAGTTTTTT. This codes for CASRGLAGEEFF.

The sample holds many counts of this clonotype. The chain combines TRBV28 with TRBJ2-7; 10 bases agree with TRBD2. Trimming took 7 bases from V and 4 from J; bases not matched to a gene: 34. This CDR3 spans 23 amino acids. CDR1 is MDHEN, CDR2 SYDVKM, per germline. The CDR3 spells CASKTFGGQRSLASGTSDYEQYF. The CDR3 nucleotides read TGTGCCAGCAAAACTTTTGGGGGTCAACGCTCGTTAGCATCCGGGACTAGCGATTACGAGCAGTACTTC.

This clonotype appeared a few times. The V and J genes are TRBV11-2 and TRBJ1-1; D unclear. Trimming pared 6 bases from V and 7 bases from J, leaving 18 bases between. CDR1 is SGHAT and CDR2 is FQNNGV in the germline V gene. This CDR3 has 14 amino acids. The CDR3 protein is CASSPALSAIEAFF. The DNA for the CDR3 is TGTGCCAGCAGTCCCGCGCTCTCGGCCATTGAAGCTTTCTTT.